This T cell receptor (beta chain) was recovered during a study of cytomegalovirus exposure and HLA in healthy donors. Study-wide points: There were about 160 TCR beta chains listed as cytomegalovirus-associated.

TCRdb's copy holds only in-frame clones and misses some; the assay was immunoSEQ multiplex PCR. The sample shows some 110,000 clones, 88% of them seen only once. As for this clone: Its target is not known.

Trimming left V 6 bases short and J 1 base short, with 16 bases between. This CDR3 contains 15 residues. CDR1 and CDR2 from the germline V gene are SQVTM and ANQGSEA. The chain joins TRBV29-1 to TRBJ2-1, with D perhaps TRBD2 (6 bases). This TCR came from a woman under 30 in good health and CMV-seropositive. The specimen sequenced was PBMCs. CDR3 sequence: CSVGPQEGSYNEQFF. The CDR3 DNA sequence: TGCAGCGTCGGACCCCAGGAGGGGTCCTACAATGAGCAGTTCTTC.